The text below deals with one TCR beta chain. Its antigen is unidentified. These data come from a study of cytomegalovirus exposure and HLA in healthy donors. Study results and caveats: Cytomegalovirus status was reportedly diagnosed by the classifier with high specificity and sensitivity.

The PCR was carried out with 60 Vbeta primers and 13 Jbeta primers. Sequenced by immunoSEQ multiplex PCR; TCRdb stores in-frame clones only, minus some. The table shows around 130,000 clones, with approximately 80% occurring only once. With 2 bases removed from V and 4 bases from J, the gap between germline ends came to 14 bases. CDR1 GTSNPN and CDR2 SVGIG come from the germline V gene (reference sequence). This CDR3 region has 14 residues. Sequencing used PBMCs. V is TRBV30 and J is TRBJ1-2; D gene unclear. This sequence originates from a woman aged 18-35 years in good health and CMV-seropositive. This CDR3 reads CAWSPAELVYGYTF. The CDR3 region has the DNA TGTGCCTGGAGTCCCGCGGAGCTGGTCTATGGCTACACCTTC.